This entry features one TCR beta chain sequence. These data belong to a study of T-cell memory formation after mild COVID-19. Germline trimming cut 6 bases from V and 5 bases from J; bases unmatched to any gene: 9. Germline CDR1 and CDR2: ENHRY and SYGVKD. This CDR3 is built from 15 residues. TCRdb re-called the 5' RACE reads with MiXCR, one entry per CDR3 protein. The profile shows around 510,000 distinct CDR3 sequences, 20% to 25% of them singletons. The chain uses TRBV10-3 and TRBJ2-1; 8 bases agree with TRBD2. The sequencing sample was made of PBMCs or a T cell subset sorted from them (not recorded which). The source is an adult woman who had mild COVID-19 (a few samples of this study predate the infection). Cell type and time point are not known. The CDR3 reads CAISAGVAGNNEQFF. The CDR3 DNA sequence: TGTGCCATCAGCGCCGGGGTAGCGGGAAACAATGAGCAGTTCTTC.